This T cell receptor (beta chain) was found in a study of OX40 agonist ivuxolimab in advanced cancers. Study context: Patients in the trial were receiving intravenous ivuxolimab every 2 weeks, at doses of 0.01 to 10 mg/kg.

The data were produced by immunoSEQ multiplex PCR, yet TCRdb's version contains in-frame clones alone and is incomplete. Here the sample spans about 86,000 clones, roughly 89% being singletons. Samples of blood were obtained at baseline, on cycle 4 day 1, and on cycle 7 day 1. The V and J ends lost 1 base and 9 bases, in that order; junction bases with no gene match: 6. The CDR3 length is 16 residues. Germline CDR1 SGDLS, CDR2 YYNGEE. General study results and limits: At 0.1 to 3.0 mg/kg, clonal expansion of CD4+ and CD8+ blood T cells had occurred by week 6.

Comments on this clone: As yet, its antigen is unknown.

The sample consisted of CD4+ or CD8+ T cells sorted from blood, taken in a trial of the OX40 agonist ivuxolimab. V usage is TRBV9 and J usage is TRBJ2-1; the match to TRBD2 covers 14 bases. This clonotype was sampled from an adult with an advanced solid tumor such as melanoma, head and neck, liver or kidney cancer. The DNA for the CDR3 is TGTGCCAGCAGCGTAATCGGACTAGCGGGAGGTTCTGAGCAGTTCTTC. Translating gives CASSVIGLAGGSEQFF.